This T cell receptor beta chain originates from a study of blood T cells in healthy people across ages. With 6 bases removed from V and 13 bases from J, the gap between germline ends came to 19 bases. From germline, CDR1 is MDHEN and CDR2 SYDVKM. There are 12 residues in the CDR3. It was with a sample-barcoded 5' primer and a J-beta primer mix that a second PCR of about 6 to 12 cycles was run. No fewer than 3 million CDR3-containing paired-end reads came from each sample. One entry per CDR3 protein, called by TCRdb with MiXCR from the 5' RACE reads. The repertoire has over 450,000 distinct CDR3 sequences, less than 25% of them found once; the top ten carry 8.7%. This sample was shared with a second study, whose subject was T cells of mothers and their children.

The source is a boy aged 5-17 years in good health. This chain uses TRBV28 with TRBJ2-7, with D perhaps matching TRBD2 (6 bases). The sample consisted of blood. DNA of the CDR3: TGTGCCAGCAGGGGAGGACGGGGTTTCGGATACTTC. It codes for CASRGGRGFGYF. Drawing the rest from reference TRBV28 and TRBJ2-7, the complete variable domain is DVKVTQSSRYLVKRTGEKVFLECVQDMDHENMFWYRQDPGLGLRLIYFSYDVKMKEKGDIPEGYSVSREKKERFSLILESASTNQTSMYLCASRGGRGFGYFGPGTRLTVT.